This T cell receptor beta chain was captured by sequencing in a study of Graves' ophthalmopathy and Graves' hyperthyroidism. A note on this clonotype: A much bigger clone sits one base away, suggesting this may be a read error.

Amplification from RNA transcripts yielded the TCR beta CDR3 regions. The first-round RT-PCR employed HTBI primers together with the Qiagen OneStep RT-PCR kit. A multiplex PCR was then performed as the second round. MiXCR, applied by TCRdb to the multiplex PCR reads, yields one record per CDR3 protein. Here the sample spans 500,000 to 800,000 distinct CDR3 sequences, roughly two fifths being singletons. Germline CDR1 and CDR2: MRHNA and SNTAGT. This CDR3 region has 11 residues. V gave up 8 bases and J gave up 8 bases, with 12 bases separating them. Ophthalmopathic donors had moderate-to-severe activity, CAS ≥3 and NOSPECS ≥4, with disease that had lasted under 3 months.

The chain carries TRBV6-4 and TRBJ2-5; tentatively, D is TRBD2 (7 bases). The sample was peripheral blood. This receptor was obtained from an adult man with Graves' ophthalmopathy. The CDR3 coding sequence is TGTGCCAGCGGCCCGGGGGGCACCCAGTACTTC. Amino acid sequence: CASGPGGTQYF.